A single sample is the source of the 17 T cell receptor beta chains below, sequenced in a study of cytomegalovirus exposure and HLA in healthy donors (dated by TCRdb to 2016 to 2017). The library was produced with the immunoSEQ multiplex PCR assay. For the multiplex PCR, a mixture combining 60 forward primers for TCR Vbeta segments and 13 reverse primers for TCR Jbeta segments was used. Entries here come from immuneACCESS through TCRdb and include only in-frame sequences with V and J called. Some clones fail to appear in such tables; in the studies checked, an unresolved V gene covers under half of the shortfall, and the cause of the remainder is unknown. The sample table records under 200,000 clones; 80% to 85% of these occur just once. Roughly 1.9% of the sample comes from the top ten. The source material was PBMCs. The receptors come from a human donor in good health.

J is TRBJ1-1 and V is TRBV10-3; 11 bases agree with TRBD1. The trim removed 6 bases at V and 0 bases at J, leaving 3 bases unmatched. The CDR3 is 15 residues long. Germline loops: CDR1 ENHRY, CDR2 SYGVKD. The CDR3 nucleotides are TGTGCCATCAGGACGGACAGGGGGCTGAACACTGAAGCTTTCTTT. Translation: CAIRTDRGLNTEAFF.

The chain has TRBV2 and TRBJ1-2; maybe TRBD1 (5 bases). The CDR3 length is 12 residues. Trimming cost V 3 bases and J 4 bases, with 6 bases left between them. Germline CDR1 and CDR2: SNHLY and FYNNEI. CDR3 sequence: CASSEDTYGYTF. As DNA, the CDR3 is TGTGCCAGCAGTGAGGACACCTATGGCTACACCTTC. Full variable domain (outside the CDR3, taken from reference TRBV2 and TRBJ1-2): EPEVTQTPSHQVTQMGQEVILRCVPISNHLYFYWYRQILGQKVEFLVSFYNNEISEKSEIFDDQFSVERPDGSNFTLKIRSTKLEDSAMYFCASSEDTYGYTFGSGTRLTVV.

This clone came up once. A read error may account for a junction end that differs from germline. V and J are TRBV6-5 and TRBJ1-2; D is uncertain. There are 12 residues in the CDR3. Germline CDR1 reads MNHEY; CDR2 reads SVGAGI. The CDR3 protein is CASSDSESGYTF. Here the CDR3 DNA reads TGTGCCAGCAGTGACTCCGAGAGCGGCTACACCTTC.

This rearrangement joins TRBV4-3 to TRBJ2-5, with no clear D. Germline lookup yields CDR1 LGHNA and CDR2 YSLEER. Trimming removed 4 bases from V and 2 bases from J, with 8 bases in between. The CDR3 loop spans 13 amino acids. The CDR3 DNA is TGCGCCAGCAGCCTCGTCAGACAAGAGACCCAGTACTTC. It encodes CASSLVRQETQYF.

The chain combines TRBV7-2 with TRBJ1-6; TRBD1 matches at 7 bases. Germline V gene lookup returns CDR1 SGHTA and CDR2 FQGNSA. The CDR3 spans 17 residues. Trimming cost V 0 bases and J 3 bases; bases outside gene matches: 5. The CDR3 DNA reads TGTGCCAGCAGCTTAGCCGGGACAGTGAACTATAATTCACCCCTCCACTTT. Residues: CASSLAGTVNYNSPLHF.

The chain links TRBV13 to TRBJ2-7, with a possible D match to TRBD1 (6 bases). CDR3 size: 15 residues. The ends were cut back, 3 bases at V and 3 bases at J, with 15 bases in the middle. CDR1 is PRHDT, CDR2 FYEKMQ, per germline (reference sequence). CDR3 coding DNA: TGTGCCAGCAGCTTTACCGGGACACACCGCTACGAGCAGTACTTC. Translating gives CASSFTGTHRYEQYF.

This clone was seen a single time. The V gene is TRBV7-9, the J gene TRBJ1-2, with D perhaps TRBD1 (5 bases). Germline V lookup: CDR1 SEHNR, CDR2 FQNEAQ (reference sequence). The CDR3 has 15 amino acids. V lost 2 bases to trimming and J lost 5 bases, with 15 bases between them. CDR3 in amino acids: CASSLTSGPEYGYTF. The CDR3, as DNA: TGTGCCAGCAGCTTAACGTCAGGGCCGGAGTATGGCTACACCTTC. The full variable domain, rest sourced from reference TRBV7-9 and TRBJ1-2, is DTGVSQNPRHKITKRGQNVTFRCDPISEHNRLYWYRQTLGQGPEFLTYFQNEAQLEKSRLLSDRFSAERPKGSFSTLEIQRTEQGDSAMYLCASSLTSGPEYGYTFGSGTRLTVV.

The DNA of the CDR3 is TGTGCCAGCAGCTTAGGCAGGGAATACTATGGCTACACCTTC. This codes for CASSLGREYYGYTF. The gene calls are TRBV7-2 and TRBJ1-2; maybe TRBD1 (5 bases). This CDR3 region has 14 residues. The V and J ends lost 1 base and 3 bases respectively, with 9 bases between them. Germline CDR1 and CDR2: SGHTA and FQGNSA. Based on the CDR3 plus reference TRBV7-2 and TRBJ1-2, the full variable domain is GAGVSQSPSNKVTEKGKDVELRCDPISGHTALYWYRQSLGQGLEFLIYFQGNSAPDKSGLPSDRFSAERTGGSVSTLTIQRTQQEDSAVYLCASSLGREYYGYTFGSGTRLTVV.

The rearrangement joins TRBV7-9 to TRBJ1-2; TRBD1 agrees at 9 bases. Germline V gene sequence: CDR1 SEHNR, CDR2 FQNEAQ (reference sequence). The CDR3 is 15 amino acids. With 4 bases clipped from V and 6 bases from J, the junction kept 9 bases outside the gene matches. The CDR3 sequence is CASSYGTGQLDGYTF. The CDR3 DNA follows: TGTGCCAGCAGCTATGGGACAGGGCAATTGGATGGCTACACCTTC.

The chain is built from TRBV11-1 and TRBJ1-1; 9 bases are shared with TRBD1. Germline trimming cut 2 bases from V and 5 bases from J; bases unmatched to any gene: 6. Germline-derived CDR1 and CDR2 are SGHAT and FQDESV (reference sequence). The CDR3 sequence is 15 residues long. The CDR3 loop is CASSLFRDRATEAFF. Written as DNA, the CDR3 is TGTGCCAGCAGCTTATTCCGGGACAGGGCTACTGAAGCTTTCTTT.

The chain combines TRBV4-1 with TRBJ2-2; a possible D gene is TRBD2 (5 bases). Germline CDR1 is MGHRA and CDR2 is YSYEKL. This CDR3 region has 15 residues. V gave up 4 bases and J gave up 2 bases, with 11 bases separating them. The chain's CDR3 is CASSPLEGNTGELFF. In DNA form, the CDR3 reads TGCGCCAGCAGCCCTCTTGAGGGTAACACCGGGGAGCTGTTTTTT.

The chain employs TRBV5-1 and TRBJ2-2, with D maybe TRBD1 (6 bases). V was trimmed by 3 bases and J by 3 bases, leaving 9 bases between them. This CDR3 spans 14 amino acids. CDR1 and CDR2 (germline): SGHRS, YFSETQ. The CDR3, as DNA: TGCGCCAGCAGCTCGGACAGATACACCGGGGAGCTGTTTTTT. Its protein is CASSSDRYTGELFF.

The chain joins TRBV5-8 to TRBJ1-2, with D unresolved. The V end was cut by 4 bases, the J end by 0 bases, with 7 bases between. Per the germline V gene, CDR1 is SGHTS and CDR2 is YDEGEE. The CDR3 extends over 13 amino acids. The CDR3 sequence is CASSTDTNYGYTF. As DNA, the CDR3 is TGTGCCAGCAGCACAGACACTAACTATGGCTACACCTTC.

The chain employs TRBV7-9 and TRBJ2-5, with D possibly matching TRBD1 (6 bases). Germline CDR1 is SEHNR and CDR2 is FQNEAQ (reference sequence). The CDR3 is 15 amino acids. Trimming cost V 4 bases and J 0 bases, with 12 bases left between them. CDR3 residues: CASSSQGRDQETQYF. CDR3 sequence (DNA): TGTGCCAGCAGCTCCCAGGGGAGAGACCAAGAGACCCAGTACTTC. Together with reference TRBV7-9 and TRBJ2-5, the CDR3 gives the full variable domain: DTGVSQNPRHKITKRGQNVTFRCDPISEHNRLYWYRQTLGQGPEFLTYFQNEAQLEKSRLLSDRFSAERPKGSFSTLEIQRTEQGDSAMYLCASSSQGRDQETQYFGPGTRLLVL.

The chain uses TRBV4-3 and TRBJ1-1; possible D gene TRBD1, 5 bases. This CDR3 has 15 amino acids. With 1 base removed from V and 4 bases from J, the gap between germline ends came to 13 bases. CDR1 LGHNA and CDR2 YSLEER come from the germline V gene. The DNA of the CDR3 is TGCGCCAGCAGCCAAGGTCGGGGGTGGGGCACTGAAGCTTTCTTT. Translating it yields CASSQGRGWGTEAFF.

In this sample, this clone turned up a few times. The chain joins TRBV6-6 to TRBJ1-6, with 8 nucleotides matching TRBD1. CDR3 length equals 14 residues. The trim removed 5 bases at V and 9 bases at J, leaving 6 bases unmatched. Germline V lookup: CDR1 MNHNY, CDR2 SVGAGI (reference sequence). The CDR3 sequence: CASSRQGKSSPLHF. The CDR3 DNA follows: TGTGCCAGCAGTAGACAGGGGAAGAGTTCACCCCTCCACTTT.

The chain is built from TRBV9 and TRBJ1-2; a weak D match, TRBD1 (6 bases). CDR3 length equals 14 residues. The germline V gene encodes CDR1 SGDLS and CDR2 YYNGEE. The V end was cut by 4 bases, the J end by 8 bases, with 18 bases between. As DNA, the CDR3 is TGTGCCAGCAGCTCCCCCTCAGGGGTTGTAGGCTACACCTTC. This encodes CASSSPSGVVGYTF.